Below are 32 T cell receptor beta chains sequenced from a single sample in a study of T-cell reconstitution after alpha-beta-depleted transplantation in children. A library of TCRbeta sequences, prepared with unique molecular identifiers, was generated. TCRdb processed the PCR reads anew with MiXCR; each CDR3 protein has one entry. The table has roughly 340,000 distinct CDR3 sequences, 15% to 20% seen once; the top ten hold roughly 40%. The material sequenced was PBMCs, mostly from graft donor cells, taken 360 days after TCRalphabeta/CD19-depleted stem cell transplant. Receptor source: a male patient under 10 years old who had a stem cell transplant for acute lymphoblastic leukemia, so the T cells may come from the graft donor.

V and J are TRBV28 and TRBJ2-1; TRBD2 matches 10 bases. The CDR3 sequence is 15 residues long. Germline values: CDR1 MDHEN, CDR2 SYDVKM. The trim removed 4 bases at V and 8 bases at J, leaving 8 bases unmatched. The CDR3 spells CASSSSAGGEDEQFF. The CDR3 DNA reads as TGTGCCAGCAGTTCTTCAGCGGGAGGGGAGGATGAGCAGTTCTTC.

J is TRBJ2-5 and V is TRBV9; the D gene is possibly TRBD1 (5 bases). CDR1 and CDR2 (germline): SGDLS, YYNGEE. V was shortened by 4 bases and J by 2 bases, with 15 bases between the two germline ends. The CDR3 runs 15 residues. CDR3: CASSPNGHPQETQYF. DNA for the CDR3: TGTGCCAGCAGCCCAAACGGACACCCGCAAGAGACCCAGTACTTC.

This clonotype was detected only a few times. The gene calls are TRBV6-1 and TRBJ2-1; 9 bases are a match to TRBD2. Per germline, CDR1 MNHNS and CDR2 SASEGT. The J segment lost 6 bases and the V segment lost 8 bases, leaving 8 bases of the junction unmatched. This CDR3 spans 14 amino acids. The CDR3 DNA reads TGTGCCAGCCGGCTAGCGGGACCGGTCAATGAGCAGTTCTTC. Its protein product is CASRLAGPVNEQFF.

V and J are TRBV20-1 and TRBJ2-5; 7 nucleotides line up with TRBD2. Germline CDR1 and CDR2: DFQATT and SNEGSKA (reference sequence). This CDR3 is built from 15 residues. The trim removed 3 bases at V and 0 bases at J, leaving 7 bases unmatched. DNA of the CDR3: TGCAGTGCTAGCCCACTAGCGACCTACCAAGAGACCCAGTACTTC. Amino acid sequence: CSASPLATYQETQYF.

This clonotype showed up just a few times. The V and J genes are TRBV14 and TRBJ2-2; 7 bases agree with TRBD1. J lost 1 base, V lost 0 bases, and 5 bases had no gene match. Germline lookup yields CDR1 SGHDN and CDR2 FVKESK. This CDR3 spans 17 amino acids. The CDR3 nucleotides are TGTGCCAGCAGCCAAGATCTCGGGACAGTGAACACCGGGGAGCTGTTTTTT. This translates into CASSQDLGTVNTGELFF.

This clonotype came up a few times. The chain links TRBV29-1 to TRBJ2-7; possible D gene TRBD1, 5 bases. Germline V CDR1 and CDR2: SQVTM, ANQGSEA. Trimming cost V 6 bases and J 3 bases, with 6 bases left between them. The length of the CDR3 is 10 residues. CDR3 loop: CSVGDYEQYF. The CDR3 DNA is TGCAGCGTAGGGGACTACGAGCAGTACTTC.

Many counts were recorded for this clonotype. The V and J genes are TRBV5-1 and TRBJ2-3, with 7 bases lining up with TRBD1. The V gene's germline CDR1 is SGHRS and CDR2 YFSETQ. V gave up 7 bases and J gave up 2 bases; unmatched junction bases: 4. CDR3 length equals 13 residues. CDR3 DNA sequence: TGCGCCAGCCGGGACAGCCCCACAGATACGCAGTATTTT. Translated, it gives CASRDSPTDTQYF.

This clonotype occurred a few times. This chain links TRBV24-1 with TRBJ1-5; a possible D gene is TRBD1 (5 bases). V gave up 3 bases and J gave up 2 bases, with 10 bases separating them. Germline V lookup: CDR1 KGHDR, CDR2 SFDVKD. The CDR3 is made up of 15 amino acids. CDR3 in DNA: TGTGCCACCAGTGATGGGGGGGGAGGCAATCAGCCCCAGCATTTT. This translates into CATSDGGGGNQPQHF.

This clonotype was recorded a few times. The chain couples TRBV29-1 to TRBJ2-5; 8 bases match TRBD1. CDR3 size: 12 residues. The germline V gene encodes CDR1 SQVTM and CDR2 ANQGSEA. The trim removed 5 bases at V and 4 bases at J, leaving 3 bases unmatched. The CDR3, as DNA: TGCAGCGTTTGGACAGGGCGAGAGACCCAGTACTTC. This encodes CSVWTGRETQYF.

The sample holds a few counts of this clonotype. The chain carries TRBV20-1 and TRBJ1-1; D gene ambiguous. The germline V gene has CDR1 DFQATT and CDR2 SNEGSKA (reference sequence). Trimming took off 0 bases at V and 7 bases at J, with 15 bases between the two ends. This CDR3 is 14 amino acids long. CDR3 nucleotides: TGCAGTGCTAGAGATCGGCGTGCTACAGTTGAAGCTTTCTTT. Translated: CSARDRRATVEAFF.

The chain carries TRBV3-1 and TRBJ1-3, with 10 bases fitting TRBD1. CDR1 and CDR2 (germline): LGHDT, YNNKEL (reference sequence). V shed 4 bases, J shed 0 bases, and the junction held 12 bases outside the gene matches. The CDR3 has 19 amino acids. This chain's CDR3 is CASSRIAGTGEFSGNTIYF. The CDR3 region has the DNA TGTGCCAGCAGCCGTATAGCTGGGACAGGGGAATTCTCTGGAAACACCATATATTTT.

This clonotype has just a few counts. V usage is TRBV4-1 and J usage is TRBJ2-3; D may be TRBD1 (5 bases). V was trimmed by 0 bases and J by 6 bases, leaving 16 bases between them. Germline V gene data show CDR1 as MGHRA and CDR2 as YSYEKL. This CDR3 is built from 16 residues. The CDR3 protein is CASSQESGRAPDTQYF. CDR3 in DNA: TGCGCCAGCAGCCAAGAATCCGGCAGGGCCCCCGATACGCAGTATTTT.

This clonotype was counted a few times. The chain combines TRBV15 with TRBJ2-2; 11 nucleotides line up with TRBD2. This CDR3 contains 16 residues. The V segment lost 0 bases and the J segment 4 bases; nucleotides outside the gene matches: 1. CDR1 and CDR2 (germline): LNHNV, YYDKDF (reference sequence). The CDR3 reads CATSRDSGRVTGELFF. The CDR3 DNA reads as TGTGCCACCAGCAGAGATAGCGGGAGGGTCACCGGGGAGCTGTTTTTT.

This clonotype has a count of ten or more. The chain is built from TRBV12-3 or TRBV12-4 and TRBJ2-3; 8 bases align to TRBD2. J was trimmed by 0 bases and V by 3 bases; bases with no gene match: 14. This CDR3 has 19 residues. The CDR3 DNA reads TGTGCCAGCAGTTTCGTTGTCCAATCTAGCGGGTCTAGCACAGATACGCAGTATTTT. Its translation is CASSFVVQSSGSSTDTQYF.

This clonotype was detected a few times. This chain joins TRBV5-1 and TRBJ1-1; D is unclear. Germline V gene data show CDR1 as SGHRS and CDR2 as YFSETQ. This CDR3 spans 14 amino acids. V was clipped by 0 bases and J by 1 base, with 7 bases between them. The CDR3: CASSLDWGNTEAFF. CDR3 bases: TGCGCCAGCAGCTTGGACTGGGGGAACACTGAAGCTTTCTTT.

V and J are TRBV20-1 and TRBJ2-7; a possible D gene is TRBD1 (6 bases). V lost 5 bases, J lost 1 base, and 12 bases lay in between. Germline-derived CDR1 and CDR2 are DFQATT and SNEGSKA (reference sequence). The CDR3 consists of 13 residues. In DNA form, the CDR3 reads TGCAGTGCTTATGGGGACACTTCCTACGAGCAGTACTTC. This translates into CSAYGDTSYEQYF.

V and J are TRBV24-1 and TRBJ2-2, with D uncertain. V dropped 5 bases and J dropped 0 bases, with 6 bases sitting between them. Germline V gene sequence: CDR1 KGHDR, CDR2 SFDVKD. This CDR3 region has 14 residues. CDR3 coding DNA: TGTGCCACCAGTGTGGCTACGAACACCGGGGAGCTGTTTTTT. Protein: CATSVATNTGELFF.

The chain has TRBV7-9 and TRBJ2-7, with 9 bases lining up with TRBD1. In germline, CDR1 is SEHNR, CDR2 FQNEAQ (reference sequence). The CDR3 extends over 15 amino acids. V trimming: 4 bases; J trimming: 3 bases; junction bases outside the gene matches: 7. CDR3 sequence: CASSSGTGSLYEQYF. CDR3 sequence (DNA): TGTGCCAGCAGCTCCGGGACAGGGTCCCTCTACGAGCAGTACTTC.

As DNA, the CDR3 is TGTGCCAGCAGCGTAAATATGGGACCCGACCTGTCCGAGCAGTACTTC. This sequence encodes CASSVNMGPDLSEQYF. The chain employs TRBV9 and TRBJ2-7; D assignment may be TRBD1 or TRBD2 (5 bases each). The germline V gene has CDR1 SGDLS and CDR2 YYNGEE. With 1 base removed from V and 6 bases from J, the gap between germline ends came to 20 bases. The CDR3 covers 16 residues.

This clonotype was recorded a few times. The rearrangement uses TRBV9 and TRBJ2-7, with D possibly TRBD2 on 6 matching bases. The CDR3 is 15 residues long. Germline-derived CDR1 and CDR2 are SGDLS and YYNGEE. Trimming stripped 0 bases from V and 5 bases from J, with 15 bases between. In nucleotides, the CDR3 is TGTGCCAGCAGCGTAGAGCCGGGAGTGAGGAACGAGCAGTACTTC. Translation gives CASSVEPGVRNEQYF.

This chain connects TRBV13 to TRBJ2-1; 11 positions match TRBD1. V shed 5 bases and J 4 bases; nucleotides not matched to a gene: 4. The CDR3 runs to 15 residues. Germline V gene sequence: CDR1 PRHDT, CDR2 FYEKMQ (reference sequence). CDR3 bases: TGTGCCAGCAGCGGACAGGGGGCCGAATACAATGAGCAGTTCTTC. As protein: CASSGQGAEYNEQFF.

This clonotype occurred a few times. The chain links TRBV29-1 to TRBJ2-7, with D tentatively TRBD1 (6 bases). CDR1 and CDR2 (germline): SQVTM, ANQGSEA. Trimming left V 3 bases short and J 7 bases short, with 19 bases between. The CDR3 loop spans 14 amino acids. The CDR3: CSVDGEQGGREQYF. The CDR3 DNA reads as TGCAGCGTTGATGGGGAACAGGGTGGAAGAGAGCAGTACTTC.

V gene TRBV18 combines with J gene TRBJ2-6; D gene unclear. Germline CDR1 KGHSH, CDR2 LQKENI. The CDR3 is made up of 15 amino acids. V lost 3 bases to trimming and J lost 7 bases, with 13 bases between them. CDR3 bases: TGTGCCAGCTCACCTTACAGTGGTCTAGCCAACGTCCTGACTTTC. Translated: CASSPYSGLANVLTF. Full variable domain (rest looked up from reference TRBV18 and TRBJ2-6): NAGVMQNPRHLVRRRGQEARLRCSPMKGHSHVYWYRQLPEEGLKFMVYLQKENIIDESGMPKERFSAEFPKEGPSILRIQQVVRGDSAAYFCASSPYSGLANVLTFGAGSRLTVL.

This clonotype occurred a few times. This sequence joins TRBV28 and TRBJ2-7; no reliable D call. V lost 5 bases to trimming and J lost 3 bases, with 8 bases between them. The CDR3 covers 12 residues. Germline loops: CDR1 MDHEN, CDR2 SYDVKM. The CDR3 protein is CASSPLVYEQYF. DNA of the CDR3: TGTGCCAGCAGTCCATTAGTCTACGAGCAGTACTTC.

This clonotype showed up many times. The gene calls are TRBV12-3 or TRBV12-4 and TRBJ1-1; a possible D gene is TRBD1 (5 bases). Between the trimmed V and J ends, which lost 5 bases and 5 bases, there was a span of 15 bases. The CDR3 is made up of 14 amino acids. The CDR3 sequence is CASSETAKGTEAFF. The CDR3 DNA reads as TGTGCCAGCAGTGAGACAGCGAAGGGAACTGAAGCTTTCTTT.

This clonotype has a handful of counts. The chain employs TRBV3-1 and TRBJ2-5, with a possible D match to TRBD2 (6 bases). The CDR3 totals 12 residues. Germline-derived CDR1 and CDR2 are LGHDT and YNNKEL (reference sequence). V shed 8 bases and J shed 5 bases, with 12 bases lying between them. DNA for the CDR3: TGTGCCAGCCAGCGGGTTGGGGAGACCCAGTACTTC. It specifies CASQRVGETQYF.

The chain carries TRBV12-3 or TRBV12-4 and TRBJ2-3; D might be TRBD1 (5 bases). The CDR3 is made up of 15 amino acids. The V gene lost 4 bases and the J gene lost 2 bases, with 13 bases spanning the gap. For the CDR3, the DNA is TGTGCCAGCAGTTCCTTGGCAGGGTACACAGATACGCAGTATTTT. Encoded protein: CASSSLAGYTDTQYF.

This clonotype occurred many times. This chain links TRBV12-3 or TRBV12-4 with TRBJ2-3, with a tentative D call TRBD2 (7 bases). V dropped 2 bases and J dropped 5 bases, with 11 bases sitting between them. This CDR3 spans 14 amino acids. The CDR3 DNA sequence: TGTGCCAGCAGTTTATCAGGGGAGGGAGATACGCAGTATTTT. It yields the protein CASSLSGEGDTQYF.

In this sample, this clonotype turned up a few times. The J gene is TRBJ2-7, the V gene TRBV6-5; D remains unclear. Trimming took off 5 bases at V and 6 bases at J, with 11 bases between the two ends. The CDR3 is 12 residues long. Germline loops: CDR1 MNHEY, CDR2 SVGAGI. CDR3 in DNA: TGTGCCAGCAGTCAATCGGCGTTCGAGCAGTACTTC. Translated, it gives CASSQSAFEQYF.

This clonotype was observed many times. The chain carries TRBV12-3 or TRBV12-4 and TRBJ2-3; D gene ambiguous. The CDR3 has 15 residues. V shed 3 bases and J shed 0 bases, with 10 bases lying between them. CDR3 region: CASSFSGSSTDTQYF. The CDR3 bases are TGTGCCAGCAGTTTCTCTGGTTCTAGCACAGATACGCAGTATTTT.

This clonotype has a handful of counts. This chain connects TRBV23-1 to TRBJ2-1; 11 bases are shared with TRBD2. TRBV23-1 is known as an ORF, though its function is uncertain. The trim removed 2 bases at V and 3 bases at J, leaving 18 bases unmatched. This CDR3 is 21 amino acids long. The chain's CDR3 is CASSQGITSGSRRVVYNEQFF. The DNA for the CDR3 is TGCGCCAGCAGTCAAGGGATAACTAGCGGGAGTAGAAGAGTGGTCTACAATGAGCAGTTCTTC.

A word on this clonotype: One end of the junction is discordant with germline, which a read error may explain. As DNA, the CDR3 is TGTGCCTGCAGTTTTCGGGGACTAGCGGGAGGTAGGACCTACAATGAGCAGTTCTTC. It translates to CACSFRGLAGGRTYNEQFF. The chain recombines TRBV12-3 or TRBV12-4 with TRBJ2-1; 15 bases are a match to TRBD2. The CDR3 extends over 19 amino acids.